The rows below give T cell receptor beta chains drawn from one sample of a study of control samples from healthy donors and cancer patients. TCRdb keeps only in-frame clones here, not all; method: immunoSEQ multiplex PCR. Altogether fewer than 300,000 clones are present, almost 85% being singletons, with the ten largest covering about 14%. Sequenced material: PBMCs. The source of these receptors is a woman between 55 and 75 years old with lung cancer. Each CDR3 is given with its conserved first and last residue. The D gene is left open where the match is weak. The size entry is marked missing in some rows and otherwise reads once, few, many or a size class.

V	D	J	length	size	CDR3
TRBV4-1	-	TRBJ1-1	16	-	CASSQEIYTSNTEAFF
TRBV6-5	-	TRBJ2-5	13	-	CASSLTVQETQYF
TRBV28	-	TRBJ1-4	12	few	CASSQGGEKLFF
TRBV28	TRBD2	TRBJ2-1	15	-	CASSGGGPSYNEQFF
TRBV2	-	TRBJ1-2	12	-	CASRQGREGYTF
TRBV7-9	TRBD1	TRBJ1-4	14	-	CASSSQGVNEKLFF
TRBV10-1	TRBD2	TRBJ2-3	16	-	CASSTGTRDFTDTQYF
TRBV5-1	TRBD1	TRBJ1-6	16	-	CASSGGVTGRDSPLHF
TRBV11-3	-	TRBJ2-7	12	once	CASSQGDYEQYF
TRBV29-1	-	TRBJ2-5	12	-	CSVSVGGETQYF
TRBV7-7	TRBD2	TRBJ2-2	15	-	CASSPGLAGTGELFF
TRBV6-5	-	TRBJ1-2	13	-	CASRLTVNYGYTF
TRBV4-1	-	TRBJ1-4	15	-	CASSQASTTNEKLFF
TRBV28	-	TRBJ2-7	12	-	CASRPDSYEQYF
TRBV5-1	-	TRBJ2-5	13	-	CASSSFGEETQYF
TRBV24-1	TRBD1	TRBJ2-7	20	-	CATNKTLGQGGSISSYEQYF
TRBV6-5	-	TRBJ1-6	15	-	CASSYGEGTNSPLHF
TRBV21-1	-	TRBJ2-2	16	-	CASSKALGELTGELFF